Following are 22 T cell receptor beta chains from one sample sequenced in a study of early T cells in non-severe SARS-CoV-2 infection. TCRdb independently ran MiXCR on the 5' RACE reads; one entry per CDR3 protein. Here the sample spans roughly 80,000 distinct CDR3 sequences, around 10% being singletons. Source: whole blood, taken at baseline. These receptors originate from an adult who was a healthcare worker with PCR-confirmed SARS-CoV-2 infection or an uninfected control (not recorded which).

The gene calls are TRBV5-1 and TRBJ1-1, with D possibly TRBD1 on 6 matching bases. This CDR3 spans 14 amino acids. With 3 bases removed from V and 1 base from J, the gap between germline ends came to 10 bases. Germline CDR1 is SGHRS and CDR2 is YFSETQ. CDR3 protein: CASSSQGRNTEAFF. DNA of the CDR3: TGCGCCAGCAGCTCACAGGGTAGGAACACTGAAGCTTTCTTT.

There are many counts of this clonotype. The V call is TRBV29-1, the J call TRBJ1-4; the D gene is possibly TRBD1 (5 bases). Germline CDR1 is SQVTM and CDR2 is ANQGSEA. CDR3 size: 12 residues. V was trimmed by 4 bases and J by 10 bases, leaving 13 bases between them. The CDR3 region is CSVGDLRRKLFF. The CDR3 coding sequence is TGCAGCGTTGGGGACCTTCGCCGAAAACTGTTTTTT.

The table lists this clonotype with a few counts. The gene calls are TRBV5-1 and TRBJ2-1; 15 positions agree with TRBD2. Per germline, CDR1 SGHRS and CDR2 YFSETQ. V lost 2 bases and J lost 7; bases outside the gene matches: 4. The CDR3 sequence is 16 residues long. CDR3 amino acids: CASSFPGLAGGNEQFF. CDR3 nucleotides: TGCGCCAGCAGCTTCCCGGGACTAGCGGGGGGAAATGAGCAGTTCTTC.

This clonotype came up a few times. The chain links TRBV20-1 to TRBJ2-5; D call uncertain. The CDR3 is made up of 11 amino acids. CDR1 DFQATT and CDR2 SNEGSKA come from the germline V gene (reference sequence). V lost 2 bases and J lost 5, with 6 bases in between. The CDR3: CSARYLETQYF. CDR3 coding DNA: TGCAGTGCTAGATACCTTGAGACCCAGTACTTC.

This clonotype was observed many times. The junction shows a germline mismatch at one end, possibly a read error. CDR3 bases: TGTGCCAGCGGCTTGGGGGCGACGGCTGGAAACACCATATATTTT. This sequence encodes CASGLGATAGNTIYF. The V gene is TRBV7-9, the J gene TRBJ1-3; D is possibly TRBD1 (6 bases). This CDR3 is 15 amino acids long. Per the germline V gene, CDR1 is SEHNR and CDR2 is FQNEAQ (reference sequence).

This clonotype has ten or more counts. The gene calls are TRBV20-1 and TRBJ2-5, with 10 bases lining up with TRBD1. The CDR3 sequence is 16 residues long. V dropped 2 bases and J dropped 2; count of bases not matched to a gene: 8. CDR1 and CDR2 from the germline V gene are DFQATT and SNEGSKA (reference sequence). The CDR3 protein is CSARRRDRGLQETQYF. The DNA for the CDR3 is TGCAGTGCTAGACGGCGGGACAGGGGTTTACAAGAGACCCAGTACTTC.

The chain links TRBV5-6 to TRBJ1-1; D is undetermined. The germline V and J ends were trimmed by 3 bases and 0 bases, with 12 bases remaining between them. CDR3 length: 15 amino acids. CDR1 and CDR2 (germline): SGHDT, YYEEEE. This CDR3 reads CASSSEAGLNTEAFF. The CDR3 bases are TGTGCCAGCAGCTCTGAGGCAGGATTGAACACTGAAGCTTTCTTT.

The genes are TRBV12-3 or TRBV12-4 and TRBJ1-5; TRBD1 aligns across 7 bases. V was clipped by 5 bases and J by 1 base; unmatched bases: 8. This CDR3 region has 16 residues. The CDR3 DNA reads TGTGCCAGCAGTGAGGCAGGGGGACGGAGCAATCAGCCCCAGCATTTT. Residues: CASSEAGGRSNQPQHF.

The chain joins TRBV6-6 to TRBJ2-3; 8 bases agree with TRBD2. The CDR3 sequence is 16 residues long. Looked up from germline, CDR1 is MNHNY and CDR2 is SVGAGI (reference sequence). After removal of 2 bases from V and 10 bases from J, the junction contained 14 bases not matched to a gene. CDR3 region: CASSYLAGRGFGSQYF. The CDR3 DNA reads as TGTGCCAGCAGTTACCTAGCCGGGAGGGGATTTGGTTCGCAGTATTTT.

This clonotype was detected a few times. The CDR3 bases are TGTGCCAGCAGTGAAGCGGCAGGGGATTGGGACATTCAGTACTTC. As protein: CASSEAAGDWDIQYF. This chain uses TRBV2 with TRBJ2-4; D may be TRBD1 (6 bases). Looked up from germline, CDR1 is SNHLY and CDR2 is FYNNEI. Between the trimmed V and J ends, which lost 0 bases and 8 bases, there was a span of 14 bases. The CDR3 extends over 15 amino acids.

This clonotype has more than one count but fewer than ten. This sequence joins TRBV11-2 and TRBJ2-1, with D hard to call. V shed 5 bases and J shed 5 bases, with 10 bases lying between them. The CDR3 loop spans 13 amino acids. Germline loops: CDR1 SGHAT, CDR2 FQNNGV. CDR3 residues: CASSRGRNNEQFF. The CDR3, as DNA: TGTGCCAGCAGCCGCGGTCGGAACAATGAGCAGTTCTTC.

The chain has TRBV29-1 and TRBJ2-1; tentatively, D is TRBD1 (5 bases). The CDR3 sequence is 14 residues long. The germline CDR1 and CDR2 sequences are SQVTM and ANQGSEA. Trimming left V 7 bases short and J 0 bases short, with 13 bases between. The CDR3 loop is CSGVTGLSYNEQFF. In DNA form, the CDR3 reads TGCAGCGGGGTAACAGGCCTCTCCTACAATGAGCAGTTCTTC.

V and J are TRBV3-1 and TRBJ1-6, with D tentatively TRBD1 (5 bases). Germline V CDR1 and CDR2: LGHDT, YNNKEL (reference sequence). Trimming removed 2 bases from V and 7 bases from J, with 9 bases in between. The CDR3 is made up of 14 amino acids. DNA for the CDR3: TGTGCCAGCAGCCAACAGGGTCGCAATTCACCCCTCCACTTT. Residues: CASSQQGRNSPLHF.

This clonotype was seen a handful of times. The rearrangement uses TRBV10-3 and TRBJ1-4; tentatively, D is TRBD1 (5 bases). Trimming removed 7 bases at V and 7 bases at J, with 13 bases between. Germline-derived CDR1 and CDR2 are ENHRY and SYGVKD. The length of the CDR3 is 13 residues. The CDR3 DNA reads TGTGCCATCAACGAGGGGCCAGGTGAAAAACTGTTTTTT. Protein: CAINEGPGEKLFF.

This clonotype has a count of ten or more. The chain's CDR3 is CASSLAGGGTTDTQYF. The CDR3 DNA follows: TGTGCCAGCAGCTTAGCGGGCGGGGGGACTACAGATACGCAGTATTTT. The chain combines TRBV7-2 with TRBJ2-3; 8 nucleotides match TRBD2. The CDR3 is 16 residues long. Germline loops: CDR1 SGHTA, CDR2 FQGNSA. J gave up 3 bases and V 0 bases, and 5 bases lay outside the gene matches.

CDR3 DNA sequence: TGCAGCGTTGAAGGAGGGAACACCGGGGAGCTGTTTTTT. Its protein product is CSVEGGNTGELFF. This chain uses TRBV29-1 with TRBJ2-2; no reliable D call. CDR3 length: 13 amino acids. V was cut by 1 base and J by 1 base, with 4 bases left in between. Germline CDR1 SQVTM, CDR2 ANQGSEA.

This clonotype has just a few counts. The V gene is TRBV15, the J gene TRBJ2-7; perhaps TRBD1 as D (6 bases). The V gene lost 1 base and the J gene lost 6 bases, with 13 bases spanning the gap. Looked up from germline, CDR1 is LNHNV and CDR2 is YYDKDF (reference sequence). The CDR3 loop spans 14 amino acids. The CDR3 nucleotides read TGTGCCACCAGCAGAGTTGGGACATCGAGCGAGCAGTACTTC. It specifies CATSRVGTSSEQYF.

The table lists this clonotype with many counts. The chain carries TRBV7-2 and TRBJ2-3, with D uncertain. V shed 5 bases and J shed 3 bases, with 15 bases lying between them. The CDR3 totals 15 residues. The germline gives CDR1 SGHTA, CDR2 FQGNSA. The DNA of the CDR3 is TGTGCCAGCAGCCCCGACCCACATTCGACAGATACGCAGTATTTT. Amino acid sequence: CASSPDPHSTDTQYF.

This clonotype has at least ten counts. V gene TRBV6-6 combines with J gene TRBJ2-3, with a possible D match to TRBD2 (6 bases). The V gene's germline CDR1 is MNHNY and CDR2 SVGAGI (reference sequence). CDR3 length: 14 amino acids. V lost 5 bases and J lost 8, with 17 bases in between. For the CDR3, the DNA is TGTGCCAGCAGTCTAGCGTGGCCCGCCGGTACGCAGTATTTT. Amino acids: CASSLAWPAGTQYF.

In this sample, this clonotype turned up a few times. The chain recombines TRBV28 with TRBJ1-2; a possible D gene is TRBD1 (6 bases). The V gene's germline CDR1 is MDHEN and CDR2 SYDVKM. The CDR3 sequence is 14 residues long. Trimming pared 2 bases from V and 8 bases from J, leaving 15 bases between. The CDR3 protein is CASSLQGLREGYTF. CDR3 nucleotide sequence: TGTGCCAGCAGTTTACAGGGGTTAAGAGAGGGCTACACCTTC.

The rearrangement uses TRBV7-9 and TRBJ2-1; 7 positions match TRBD2. The CDR3 loop spans 13 amino acids. The junction had 6 bases not matched to a gene; V was cut back by 4 bases and J by 9 bases. Germline V gene data show CDR1 as SEHNR and CDR2 as FQNEAQ (reference sequence). CDR3: CASSSWGGSEQFF. The DNA for the CDR3 is TGTGCCAGCAGCTCTTGGGGAGGGTCTGAGCAGTTCTTC.

This clonotype was observed at least ten times. The chain couples TRBV20-1 to TRBJ2-3; possible D gene TRBD2, 5 bases. The V end lost 6 bases, the J end lost 1 base, and 20 bases lay between the germline ends. Per germline, CDR1 DFQATT and CDR2 SNEGSKA (reference sequence). The CDR3 contains 16 residues. The CDR3 region has the DNA TGCAGTGCCCGTCCCCCCGGGGTTACCCGCACAGATACGCAGTATTTT. Protein sequence: CSARPPGVTRTDTQYF.